This entry is about one T cell receptor beta chain. Its antigen is currently unknown. This sample stems from a study of response to subunit inactivated influenza vaccine. Broader study findings: T cells newly recruited by each seasonal influenza vaccination are few, the authors suggested.

TCRdb used MiXCR to reprocess the RT-PCR reads, holding one entry per CDR3 protein. The sample shows 450,000 to 600,000 distinct CDR3 sequences, more than 15% of them seen only once. The CDR3 covers 14 residues. V lost 4 bases and J lost 5, with 12 bases in between. The clonotype originates from a man between 50 and 75 years old who received an inactivated influenza vaccine. Specimen: CD4+ T cells sorted from PBMCs, collected roughly 24 months after vaccination. V and J are TRBV12-3 or TRBV12-4 and TRBJ2-1; D is perhaps TRBD2 (5 bases). As DNA, the CDR3 is TGTGCCAGCAGTTATGATTCTAGCAACAATGAGCAGTTCTTC. Residues: CASSYDSSNNEQFF.